The rows below give T cell receptor beta chains drawn from one sample of a study of cytomegalovirus exposure and HLA in healthy donors. Data came from immunoSEQ multiplex PCR; TCRdb stores just in-frame clones and leaves some out. The sample totals tens of thousands of clones; its top ten clones hold roughly 12%. The specimen sequenced was PBMCs. The receptors come from a woman aged 55-69 years in good health and CMV-seropositive. Both conserved end residues are part of each CDR3. A D gene is named only where the DNA matches it firmly.

>TRBJ2-6|TRBV6-5|15|TRBD2
CASSDGGLGANVLTF
TGTGCCAGCAGCGACGGGGGACTAGGGGCCAACGTCCTGACTTTC
>TRBJ2-5|TRBV11-2|12|-
CASSLGAETQYF
TGTGCCAGCAGCTTGGGGGCGGAGACCCAGTACTTC
>TRBJ1-1|TRBV6-5|12|TRBD1
CASTQVTGATFF
TGTGCCAGCACACAAGTGACAGGGGCTACTTTCTTT
>TRBJ2-7|TRBV18|15|-
CASSPSLGGSYEQYF
TGTGCCAGCTCACCATCTCTAGGGGGAAGCTACGAGCAGTACTTC
>TRBJ2-7|TRBV19|14|TRBD2
CASSISSGPREQYF
TGTGCCAGTAGTATATCTAGCGGCCCTCGCGAGCAGTACTTC
>TRBJ1-5|TRBV19|16|TRBD1
CASSTGSDRANQPQHF
TGTGCCAGTAGTACCGGTTCGGACAGGGCGAATCAGCCCCAGCATTTT
>TRBJ2-7|TRBV29-1|15|-
CSVGLKGTEHYEQYF
TGCAGCGTAGGACTGAAGGGAACCGAGCACTACGAGCAGTACTTC
>TRBJ2-1|TRBV29-1|14|TRBD1
CSVSTGQDYNEQFF
TGCAGCGTTTCAACGGGACAGGACTACAATGAGCAGTTCTTC
>TRBJ2-6|TRBV18|16|-
CASSRVQGAGANVLTF
TGTGCCAGCTCACGGGTGCAGGGTGCTGGGGCCAACGTCCTGACTTTC
>TRBJ1-1|TRBV11-3|13|-
CASSLVTGFEAFF
TGTGCCAGCAGCTTAGTAACGGGTTTTGAAGCTTTCTTT
>TRBJ1-6|TRBV19|14|-
CASNQGIHNSPLHF
TGTGCCAGTAATCAGGGCATTCATAATTCACCCCTCCACTTT
>TRBJ1-5|TRBV7-8|13|-
CASSSTEGQPQHF
TGTGCCAGCAGCTCCACAGAAGGTCAGCCCCAGCATTTT
>TRBJ2-5|TRBV5-1|17|TRBD2
CASSLELAGAGGETQYF
TGCGCCAGCAGCTTGGAATTAGCGGGGGCAGGGGGGGAGACCCAGTACTTC